These 2 T cell receptor beta chains were sequenced from one sample in a study of T-cell memory formation after mild COVID-19. From the 5' RACE reads, TCRdb called clonotypes with MiXCR, one entry per CDR3 protein. The sample yields approximately 65,000 distinct CDR3 sequences, over 15% seen once. The sample consisted of PBMCs or a T cell subset sorted from them (not recorded which). These receptors came from an adult woman who had mild COVID-19 (a few samples of this study predate the infection). Cell type and time point are not known.

The genes are TRBV9 and TRBJ2-1, with TRBD2 matching 9 bases. The CDR3 spans 16 residues. Germline lookup yields CDR1 SGDLS and CDR2 YYNGEE. The V gene end was trimmed by 3 bases and the J gene end by 5 bases; junction bases not matched to a gene: 9. The chain's CDR3 is CASSAWGLAGNNEQFF. In DNA, the CDR3 is TGTGCCAGCAGCGCCTGGGGGCTAGCGGGGAACAATGAGCAGTTCTTC.

The chain links TRBV4-1 to TRBJ2-7; 9 positions match TRBD1. There are 15 residues in the CDR3. CDR1 and CDR2 (germline): MGHRA, YSYEKL. The V segment lost 4 bases and the J segment 6 bases; nucleotides outside the gene matches: 10. In nucleotides, the CDR3 is TGCGCCAGCAGCCTAGAACCGGGACAGGGAAGCGAGCAGTACTTC. This codes for CASSLEPGQGSEQYF.